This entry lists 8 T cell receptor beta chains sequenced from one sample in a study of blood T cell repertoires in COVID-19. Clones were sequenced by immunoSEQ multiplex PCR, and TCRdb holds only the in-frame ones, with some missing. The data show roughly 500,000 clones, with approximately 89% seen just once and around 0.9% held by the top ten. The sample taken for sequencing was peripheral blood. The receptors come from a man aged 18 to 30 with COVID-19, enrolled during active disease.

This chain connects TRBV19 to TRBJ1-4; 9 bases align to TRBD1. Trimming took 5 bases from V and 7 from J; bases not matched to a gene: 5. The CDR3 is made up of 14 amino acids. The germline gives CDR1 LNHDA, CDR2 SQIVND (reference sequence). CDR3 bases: TGTGCCAGTAGTGACAGGGGGTTCGTTGAAAAACTGTTTTTT. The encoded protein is CASSDRGFVEKLFF. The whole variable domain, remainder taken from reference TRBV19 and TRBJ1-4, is DGGITQSPKYLFRKEGQNVTLSCEQNLNHDAMYWYRQDPGQGLRLIYYSQIVNDFQKGDIAEGYSVSREKKESFPLTVTSAQKNPTAFYLCASSDRGFVEKLFFGSGTQLSVL.

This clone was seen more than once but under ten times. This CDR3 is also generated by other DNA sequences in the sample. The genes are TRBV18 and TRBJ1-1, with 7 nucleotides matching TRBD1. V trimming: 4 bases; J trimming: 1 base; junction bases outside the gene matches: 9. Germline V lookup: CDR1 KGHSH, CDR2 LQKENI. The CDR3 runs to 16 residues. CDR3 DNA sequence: TGTGCCAGCTCACTCCACGGAGGACAGGAGAACACTGAAGCTTTCTTT. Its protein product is CASSLHGGQENTEAFF.

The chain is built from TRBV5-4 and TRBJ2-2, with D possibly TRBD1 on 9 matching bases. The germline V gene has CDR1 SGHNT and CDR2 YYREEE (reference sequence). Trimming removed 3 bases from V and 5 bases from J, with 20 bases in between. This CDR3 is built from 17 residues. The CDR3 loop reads CASSSGGDRVITGELFF. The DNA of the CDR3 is TGTGCCAGCAGCTCCGGGGGGGACAGGGTGATTACCGGGGAGCTGTTTTTT.

CDR3: CASSQSGQGHNTQYF. DNA for the CDR3: TGTGCCAGCAGCCAAAGCGGACAGGGGCACAATACGCAGTATTTT. This rearrangement joins TRBV13 to TRBJ2-3, with 9 nucleotides matching TRBD1. Germline CDR1 is PRHDT and CDR2 is FYEKMQ (reference sequence). Trimming cost V 5 bases and J 7 bases; bases outside gene matches: 10. CDR3 length equals 15 residues.

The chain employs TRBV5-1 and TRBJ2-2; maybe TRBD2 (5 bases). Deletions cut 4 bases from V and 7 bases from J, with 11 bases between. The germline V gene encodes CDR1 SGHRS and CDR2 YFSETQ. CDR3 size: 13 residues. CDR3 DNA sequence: TGCGCCAGCAGCCGGGATAGAGACGGGGAGCTGTTTTTT. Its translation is CASSRDRDGELFF.

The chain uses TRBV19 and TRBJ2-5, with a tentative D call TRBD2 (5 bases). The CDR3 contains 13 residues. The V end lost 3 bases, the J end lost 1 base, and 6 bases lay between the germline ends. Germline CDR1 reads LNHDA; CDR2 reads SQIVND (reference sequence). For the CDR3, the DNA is TGTGCCAGTAGTATCCGGGGCCAAGAGACCCAGTACTTC. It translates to CASSIRGQETQYF.

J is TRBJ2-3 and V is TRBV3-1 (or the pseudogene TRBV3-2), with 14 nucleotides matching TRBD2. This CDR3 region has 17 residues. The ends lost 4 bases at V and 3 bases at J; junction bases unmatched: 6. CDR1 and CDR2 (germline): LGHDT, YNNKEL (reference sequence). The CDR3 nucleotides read TGTGCCAGCAGCCTAGGACTAGCGGGGGGCCTTACAGATACGCAGTATTTT. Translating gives CASSLGLAGGLTDTQYF.

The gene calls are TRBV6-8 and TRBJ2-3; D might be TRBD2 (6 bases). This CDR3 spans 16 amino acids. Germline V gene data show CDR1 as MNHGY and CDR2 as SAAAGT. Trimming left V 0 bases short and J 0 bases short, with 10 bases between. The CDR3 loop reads CASSYSSRGSTDTQYF. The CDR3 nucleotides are TGTGCCAGCAGTTACTCGAGTCGGGGGAGCACAGATACGCAGTATTTT.